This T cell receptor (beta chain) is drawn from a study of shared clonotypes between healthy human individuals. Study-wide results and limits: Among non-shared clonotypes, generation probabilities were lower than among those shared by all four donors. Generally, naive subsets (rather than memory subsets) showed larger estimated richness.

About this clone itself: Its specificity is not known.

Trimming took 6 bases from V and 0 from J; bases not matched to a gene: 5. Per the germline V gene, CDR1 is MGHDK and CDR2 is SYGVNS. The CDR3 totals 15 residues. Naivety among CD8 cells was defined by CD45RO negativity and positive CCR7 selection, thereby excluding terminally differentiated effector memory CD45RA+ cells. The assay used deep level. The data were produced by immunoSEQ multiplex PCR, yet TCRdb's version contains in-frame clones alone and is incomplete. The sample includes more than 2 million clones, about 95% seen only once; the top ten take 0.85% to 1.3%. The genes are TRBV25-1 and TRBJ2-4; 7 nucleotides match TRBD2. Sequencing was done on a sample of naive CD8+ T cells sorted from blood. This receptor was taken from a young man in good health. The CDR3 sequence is CASSERGLAKNIQYF. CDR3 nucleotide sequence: TGTGCCAGCAGCGAGCGGGGACTAGCCAAAAACATTCAGTACTTC.